Each of the 25 T cell receptor beta chains below was sequenced from the same sample in a study of blood T cell repertoires in COVID-19. Measured with immunoSEQ multiplex PCR; TCRdb has only the in-frame clones, and not every one. This sample carries about 140,000 clones, about 80% of them seen once, and the ten largest clones take approximately 16%. Sequencing was done on a sample of peripheral blood. The receptor source for this set is a man between 50 and 59 years old with acute or convalescent COVID-19.

With regard to this clone: Different DNA sequences within this sample yield the same CDR3. The chain links TRBV11-2 to TRBJ1-2, with D hard to call. Germline lookup yields CDR1 SGHAT and CDR2 FQNNGV. The V and J ends lost 1 base and 0 bases respectively, with 15 bases between them. This CDR3 has 17 amino acids. The CDR3 reads CASSLVKRAEANYGYTF. Here the CDR3 DNA reads TGTGCCAGCAGCTTAGTGAAGCGGGCGGAAGCTAACTATGGCTACACCTTC. The full variable domain, in which reference TRBV11-2 and TRBJ1-2 provide the parts outside the CDR3, is EAGVAQSPRYKIIEKRQSVAFWCNPISGHATLYWYQQILGQGPKLLIQFQNNGVVDDSQLPKDRFSAERLKGVDSTLKIQPAKLEDSAVYLCASSLVKRAEANYGYTFGSGTRLTVV.

V and J are TRBV20-1 and TRBJ1-1, with D possibly TRBD1 on 6 matching bases. Deletions cut 3 bases from V and 1 base from J, with 15 bases between. Germline V gene lookup returns CDR1 DFQATT and CDR2 SNEGSKA (reference sequence). The CDR3 totals 15 residues. The CDR3 DNA reads TGCAGTGCTAGTGCCCTACAGGGAGAGAACACTGAAGCTTTCTTT. It specifies CSASALQGENTEAFF.

The CDR3 nucleotides read TGTGCCACCAGCAAGGGTTGGGGCGGGGGTGCCTACGAGCAGTACTTC. Residues: CATSKGWGGGAYEQYF. This chain connects TRBV15 to TRBJ2-7; the match to TRBD2 covers 7 bases. Germline lookup yields CDR1 LNHNV and CDR2 YYDKDF (reference sequence). The CDR3 totals 16 residues. V shed 4 bases and J 2 bases; nucleotides not matched to a gene: 11.

The V gene is TRBV7-3, the J gene TRBJ2-1, with 7 positions matching TRBD1. Trimming took 4 bases from V and 5 from J; bases not matched to a gene: 8. Looked up from germline, CDR1 is SGHTA and CDR2 is FQGTGA. CDR3 length: 15 amino acids. DNA for the CDR3: TGTGCCAGCAGCTCTAAATCCGACAGGGACAATGAGCAGTTCTTC. Amino acids: CASSSKSDRDNEQFF.

This chain uses TRBV24-1 with TRBJ2-1; 7 bases map to TRBD1. Germline V gene lookup returns CDR1 KGHDR and CDR2 SFDVKD. The CDR3 is made up of 17 amino acids. V dropped 6 bases and J dropped 6; count of bases not matched to a gene: 16. The CDR3 DNA is TGTGCCACCAGTCCCTTAACGACAGGGTCGGTAGGCAATGAGCAGTTCTTC. Translation: CATSPLTTGSVGNEQFF.

This clone was detected only a few times. The V call is TRBV6-1, the J call TRBJ1-5; no clear D gene. CDR1 and CDR2 from the germline V gene are MNHNS and SASEGT. CDR3 length: 15 amino acids. Trimming pared 1 base from V and 4 bases from J, leaving 11 bases between. CDR3 in amino acids: CASSEVGSFNQPQHF. The CDR3 bases are TGTGCCAGCAGTGAAGTGGGCAGTTTTAATCAGCCCCAGCATTTT.

This chain links TRBV5-1 with TRBJ1-3; D not resolved. The germline CDR1 and CDR2 sequences are SGHRS and YFSETQ. The V end lost 0 bases, the J end lost 4 bases, and 11 bases lay between the germline ends. This CDR3 is built from 15 residues. CDR3 sequence: CASSLGSGIGNTIYF. The CDR3 coding sequence is TGCGCCAGCAGCTTGGGGTCCGGGATCGGAAACACCATATATTTT.

This rearrangement joins TRBV4-1 to TRBJ2-5, with 10 positions matching TRBD2. Per the germline V gene, CDR1 is MGHRA and CDR2 is YSYEKL. This CDR3 has 16 residues. Trimming removed 1 base from V and 5 bases from J; junction bases left unmatched: 7. The CDR3 DNA sequence: TGCGCCAGCAGCCAAGGAAGCGGGGGGGCCTGGGAGACCCAGTACTTC. Translating it yields CASSQGSGGAWETQYF.

V gene TRBV19 combines with J gene TRBJ1-2, with a weak D call TRBD1 (6 bases). V lost 3 bases, J lost 0 bases, and 20 bases lay in between. The germline gives CDR1 LNHDA, CDR2 SQIVND (reference sequence). The length of the CDR3 is 18 residues. The chain's CDR3 is CASSISALLGQPNYGYTF. The CDR3 DNA sequence: TGTGCCAGTAGTATCTCTGCCCTGCTCGGACAGCCTAACTATGGCTACACCTTC.

DNA of the CDR3: TGTGCCAGCAGCGTAGCGGCCCATTCTTTGACAGGGCGGACCGGGGAGCTGTTTTTT. Amino acids: CASSVAAHSLTGRTGELFF. This chain joins TRBV9 and TRBJ2-2; 7 bases are a match to TRBD1. The CDR3 totals 19 residues. The junction had 16 bases not matched to a gene; V was cut back by 0 bases and J by 5 bases. Germline CDR1 reads SGDLS; CDR2 reads YYNGEE.

The chain recombines TRBV11-2 with TRBJ1-2; 7 bases map to TRBD1. The V gene end was trimmed by 1 base and the J gene end by 0 bases; junction bases not matched to a gene: 8. CDR1 SGHAT and CDR2 FQNNGV come from the germline V gene. CDR3 length equals 17 residues. CDR3 bases: TGTGCCAGCAGCTTAGGGACCGGGACAGTCCCTAACTATGGCTACACCTTC. This encodes CASSLGTGTVPNYGYTF.

This clone was observed a few times. This chain uses TRBV12-3 or TRBV12-4 with TRBJ2-7, with D possibly being TRBD2 (6 bases). CDR3 size: 13 residues. V was trimmed by 3 bases and J by 1 base, leaving 7 bases between them. CDR3 amino acids: CASSLGGSYEQYV. CDR3 coding DNA: TGTGCCAGCAGTTTGGGAGGATCCTACGAGCAGTACGTC.

The CDR3 sequence is CASSSQGPDTQYF. DNA for the CDR3: TGCGCCAGCAGCTCCCAGGGTCCAGATACGCAGTATTTT. J is TRBJ2-3 and V is TRBV5-1; the D gene is possibly TRBD1 (5 bases). The CDR3 totals 13 residues. V lost 3 bases, J lost 4 bases, and 9 bases lay in between. From germline, CDR1 is SGHRS and CDR2 YFSETQ. Variable domain in full (rest from reference TRBV5-1 and TRBJ2-3): KAGVTQTPRYLIKTRGQQVTLSCSPISGHRSVSWYQQTPGQGLQFLFEYFSETQRNKGNFPGRFSGRQFSNSRSEMNVSTLELGDSALYLCASSSQGPDTQYFGPGTRLTVL.

J is TRBJ1-6 and V is TRBV6-6; D uncertain. V was shortened by 2 bases and J by 6 bases, with 8 bases between the two germline ends. The CDR3 has 14 amino acids. Germline assignment: CDR1 MNHNY and CDR2 SVGAGI (reference sequence). The CDR3: CASSYKQTNSPLHF. In nucleotides, the CDR3 is TGTGCCAGCAGTTACAAGCAAACTAATTCACCCCTCCACTTT.

The chain couples TRBV5-5 to TRBJ2-3; D gene ambiguous. Trimming took off 0 bases at V and 1 base at J, with 6 bases between the two ends. This CDR3 is built from 14 residues. CDR1 is SGHKS and CDR2 is YYEKEE in the germline V gene (reference sequence). The CDR3 nucleotides are TGTGCCAGCAGCTTGGACCAGGGCACAGATACGCAGTATTTT. Amino acids: CASSLDQGTDTQYF. Full variable domain (rest looked up from reference TRBV5-5 and TRBJ2-3): DAGVTQSPTHLIKTRGQQVTLRCSPISGHKSVSWYQQVLGQGPQFIFQYYEKEERGRGNFPDRFSARQFPNYSSELNVNALLLGDSALYLCASSLDQGTDTQYFGPGTRLTVL.

The chain carries TRBV5-1 and TRBJ2-2; a weak D match, TRBD2 (6 bases). This CDR3 contains 17 residues. V lost 0 bases and J lost 7, with 19 bases in between. Germline V gives CDR1 SGHRS, CDR2 YFSETQ. This CDR3 reads CASSLGLQGRRDGELFF. CDR3 in DNA: TGCGCCAGCAGCTTGGGACTCCAGGGACGGAGGGACGGGGAGCTGTTTTTT. Supplemented by reference TRBV5-1 and TRBJ2-2, the full variable domain reads KAGVTQTPRYLIKTRGQQVTLSCSPISGHRSVSWYQQTPGQGLQFLFEYFSETQRNKGNFPGRFSGRQFSNSRSEMNVSTLELGDSALYLCASSLGLQGRRDGELFFGEGSRLTVL.

J is TRBJ2-3 and V is TRBV27, with D possibly matching TRBD1 (6 bases). Trimming took off 6 bases at V and 0 bases at J, with 10 bases between the two ends. The germline V gene has CDR1 MNHEY and CDR2 SMNVEV (reference sequence). The CDR3 extends over 14 amino acids. As DNA, the CDR3 is TGTGCCAGCAGGCACAGGGCCAGCACAGATACGCAGTATTTT. Amino acid sequence: CASRHRASTDTQYF.

V and J are TRBV6-5 and TRBJ1-1, with 7 bases lining up with TRBD1. V dropped 6 bases and J dropped 8; count of bases not matched to a gene: 6. Germline CDR1 and CDR2: MNHEY and SVGAGI. The CDR3 runs 12 residues. The chain's CDR3 is CASRSTTGEAFF. CDR3 in DNA: TGTGCCAGCAGATCGACGACAGGGGAAGCTTTCTTT.

The chain couples TRBV5-4 to TRBJ2-3, with 12 bases aligning to TRBD1. The V and J ends lost 1 base and 0 bases, in that order; junction bases with no gene match: 6. Germline V CDR1 and CDR2: SGHNT, YYREEE (reference sequence). The CDR3 has 18 amino acids. For the CDR3, the DNA is TGTGCCAGCAGCTTGTGGGGGACAGGGGGCACAAGCACAGATACGCAGTATTTT. Its protein is CASSLWGTGGTSTDTQYF. Looking up the rest from reference TRBV5-4 and TRBJ2-3 gives the full variable domain: ETGVTQSPTHLIKTRGQQVTLRCSSQSGHNTVSWYQQALGQGPQFIFQYYREEENGRGNFPPRFSGLQFPNYSSELNVNALELDDSALYLCASSLWGTGGTSTDTQYFGPGTRLTVL.

The V call is TRBV12-3 or TRBV12-4, the J call TRBJ1-2; no clear D gene. CDR3 length: 13 residues. Trimming shortened V by 3 bases and J by 3 bases, and 8 bases separated the two germline ends. CDR3 sequence (DNA): TGTGCCAGCAGTTTCGACAAGGACTATGGCTACACCTTC. Its protein is CASSFDKDYGYTF.

This chain links TRBV11-2 with TRBJ2-7; D remains ambiguous. The CDR3 loop spans 13 amino acids. Germline V lookup: CDR1 SGHAT, CDR2 FQNNGV. The germline V and J ends were trimmed by 1 base and 4 bases, with 8 bases remaining between them. DNA of the CDR3: TGTGCCAGCAGCTTAGGAGGCTCTTACGAGCAGTACGTC. Translated, it gives CASSLGGSYEQYV.

The chain joins TRBV24-1 to TRBJ2-1; a possible D gene is TRBD2 (6 bases). V lost 1 base and J 9 bases, leaving 9 bases between the germline ends. Germline values: CDR1 KGHDR, CDR2 SFDVKD. The CDR3 sequence is 13 residues long. CDR3 sequence: CATSDLTGGEQFF. Here the CDR3 DNA reads TGTGCCACCAGTGATTTAACCGGGGGTGAGCAGTTCTTC.

Of note for this clone: This specimen includes other DNA sequences encoding the same CDR3. The chain carries TRBV5-1 and TRBJ1-5; 11 nucleotides match TRBD1. Germline V gene sequence: CDR1 SGHRS, CDR2 YFSETQ. With V trimmed by 3 bases and J by 5 bases, 1 base remained unmatched. The CDR3 extends over 14 amino acids. The CDR3 DNA is TGCGCCAGCAGCTCGGGACAGGGGGATCAGCCCCAGCATTTT. The encoded protein is CASSSGQGDQPQHF. Full variable domain (outside the CDR3, taken from reference TRBV5-1 and TRBJ1-5): KAGVTQTPRYLIKTRGQQVTLSCSPISGHRSVSWYQQTPGQGLQFLFEYFSETQRNKGNFPGRFSGRQFSNSRSEMNVSTLELGDSALYLCASSSGQGDQPQHFGDGTRLSIL.

V gene TRBV19 combines with J gene TRBJ1-1; possible D gene TRBD1, 5 bases. This CDR3 spans 13 amino acids. Per germline, CDR1 LNHDA and CDR2 SQIVND (reference sequence). Trimming left V 3 bases short and J 3 bases short, with 8 bases between. The CDR3 spells CASSIDRHTEAFF. The CDR3 DNA sequence: TGTGCCAGTAGTATTGACAGACACACTGAAGCTTTCTTT.

This clone was found a few times. The chain uses TRBV7-6 and TRBJ1-4; tentatively, D is TRBD1 (6 bases). In germline, CDR1 is SGHVS, CDR2 FNYEAQ. Between the trimmed V and J ends, which lost 5 bases and 7 bases, there was a span of 17 bases. The CDR3 is 15 amino acids. This CDR3 reads CASSPAGGPSEKLFF. The CDR3 DNA is TGTGCCAGCAGCCCCGCGGGGGGGCCCTCTGAAAAACTGTTTTTT.